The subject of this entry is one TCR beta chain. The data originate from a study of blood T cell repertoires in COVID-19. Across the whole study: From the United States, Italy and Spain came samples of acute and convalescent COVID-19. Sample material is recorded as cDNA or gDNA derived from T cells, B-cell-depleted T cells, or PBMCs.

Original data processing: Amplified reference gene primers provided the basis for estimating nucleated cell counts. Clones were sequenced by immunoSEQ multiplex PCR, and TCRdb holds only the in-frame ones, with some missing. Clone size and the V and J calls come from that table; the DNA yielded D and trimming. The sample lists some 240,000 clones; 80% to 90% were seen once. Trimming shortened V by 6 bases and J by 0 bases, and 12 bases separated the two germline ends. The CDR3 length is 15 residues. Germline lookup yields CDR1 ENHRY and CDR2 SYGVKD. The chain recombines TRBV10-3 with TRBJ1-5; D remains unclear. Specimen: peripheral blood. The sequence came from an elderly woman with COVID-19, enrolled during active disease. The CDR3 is CAIREGRHSNQPQHF. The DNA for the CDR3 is TGTGCCATCAGGGAGGGCAGACATAGCAATCAGCCCCAGCATTTT.